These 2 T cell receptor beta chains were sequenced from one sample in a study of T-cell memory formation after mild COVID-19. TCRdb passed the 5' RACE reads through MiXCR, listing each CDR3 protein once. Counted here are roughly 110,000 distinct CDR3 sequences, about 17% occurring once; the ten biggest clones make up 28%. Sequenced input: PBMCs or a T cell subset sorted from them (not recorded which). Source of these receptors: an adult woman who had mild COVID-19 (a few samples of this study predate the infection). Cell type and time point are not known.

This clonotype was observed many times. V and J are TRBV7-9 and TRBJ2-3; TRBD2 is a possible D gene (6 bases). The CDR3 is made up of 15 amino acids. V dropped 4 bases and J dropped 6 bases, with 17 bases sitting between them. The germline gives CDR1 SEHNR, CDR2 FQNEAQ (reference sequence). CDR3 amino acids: CASSSGRGFGDTQYF. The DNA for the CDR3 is TGTGCCAGCAGCTCCGGCCGGGGGTTTGGGGATACGCAGTATTTT.

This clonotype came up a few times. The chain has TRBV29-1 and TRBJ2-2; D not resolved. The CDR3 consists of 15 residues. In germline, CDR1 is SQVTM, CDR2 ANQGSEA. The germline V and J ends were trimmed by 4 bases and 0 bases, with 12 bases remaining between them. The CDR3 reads CSVGGQWANTGELFF. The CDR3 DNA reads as TGCAGCGTTGGAGGTCAGTGGGCGAACACCGGGGAGCTGTTTTTT.